Sequencing of this TCR beta chain was carried out in a study of T cells in localized non-small cell lung cancer. The CDR3 has 17 amino acids. V dropped 2 bases and J dropped 4; count of bases not matched to a gene: 2. Per germline, CDR1 MNHNS and CDR2 SASEGT. Clones were sequenced by immunoSEQ multiplex PCR, and TCRdb holds only the in-frame ones, with some missing. The sample comprises approximately 150,000 clones, 89% of which are singletons, and about 1.5% rests with the top ten. Study-wide results and limits: Sequencing, confined to only one tumor region, leaves heterogeneity possible. Blood T cell density predicted longer survival; adjacent-lung clonality, shorter. Adjacent uninvolved lung tissue had the highest T cell clonality, exceeding tumor.

A note on this clone: Its target is not known.

This clonotype originated in a female donor of 60 years or more with stage I lung adenocarcinoma. The J gene is TRBJ2-2, the V gene TRBV6-1; TRBD2 matches 15 bases. Sequencing used peripheral blood, obtained before any cancer treatment. The CDR3 sequence: CASSEWTSGRGTGELFF. CDR3 DNA: TGTGCCAGCAGTGAATGGACTAGCGGGAGGGGCACCGGGGAGCTGTTTTTT.